This record concerns one T cell receptor beta chain sequence. This entry belongs to a study of blood T cell repertoires in COVID-19. About the study: PBMCs, B-cell-depleted T cells, or T cells provided the cDNA or gDNA that made up the material.

In the study's own analysis: Using reference gene primer amplification, nucleated cell counts were estimated. Sequencing was performed with immunoSEQ multiplex PCR; in TCRdb, only in-frame clones are kept and a portion is missing. From that table come the V and J calls and clone size; the DNA was used to work out D and trimming. The table lists about 270,000 clones, roughly nine tenths of them singletons. Followed over time, Seattle patients had been enrolled while infection was active. This clonotype originated in a woman younger than 45 with COVID-19, enrolled during active disease. Sample: peripheral blood.

CDR3 DNA: TGTGCCAGTAGTTCGGGACAGCTCTACGAGCAGTACTTC. Its translation is CASSSGQLYEQYF. J is TRBJ2-7 and V is TRBV19; TRBD1 matches 7 bases. The CDR3 covers 13 residues. The V gene's germline CDR1 is LNHDA and CDR2 SQIVND (reference sequence). With V trimmed by 5 bases and J by 3 bases, 4 bases remained unmatched.